This TCR beta chain originates from a study of control samples from healthy donors and cancer patients. CDR1 and CDR2 (germline): MNHNS, SASEGT. Germline trimming cut 0 bases from V and 6 bases from J; bases unmatched to any gene: 6. CDR3 length: 16 residues. The data were produced by immunoSEQ multiplex PCR, yet TCRdb's version contains in-frame clones alone and is incomplete. In the table there are 150,000 to 200,000 clones, roughly 91% of which are singletons. The chain uses TRBV6-1 and TRBJ1-4; 8 nucleotides align to TRBD1. Sequencing was performed on blood. This TCR was sampled from a woman aged 30 to 39 in good health. The CDR3, as DNA: TGTGCCAGCAGTGAAGCCCCAGGGGGCGCGGATGAAAAACTGTTTTTT. It is translated as CASSEAPGGADEKLFF.